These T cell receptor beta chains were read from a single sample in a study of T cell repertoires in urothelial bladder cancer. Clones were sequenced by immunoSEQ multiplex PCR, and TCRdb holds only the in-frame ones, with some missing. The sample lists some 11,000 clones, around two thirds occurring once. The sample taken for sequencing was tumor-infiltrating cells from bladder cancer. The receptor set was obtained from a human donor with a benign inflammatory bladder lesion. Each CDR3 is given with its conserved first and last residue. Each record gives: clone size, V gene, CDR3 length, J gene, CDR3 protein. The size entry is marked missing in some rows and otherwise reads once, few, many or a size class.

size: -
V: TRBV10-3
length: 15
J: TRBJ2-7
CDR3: CAISDPGTHSYEQYF

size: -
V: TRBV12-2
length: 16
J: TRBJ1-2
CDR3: CASRYPRRRDNYGYTF

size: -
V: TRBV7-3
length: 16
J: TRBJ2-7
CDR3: CASSLGLGQGADEQYF

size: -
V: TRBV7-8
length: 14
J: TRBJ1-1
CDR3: CASSYRPGGTEAFF

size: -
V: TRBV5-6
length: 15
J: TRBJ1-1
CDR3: CASQPGPSTGGEAFF

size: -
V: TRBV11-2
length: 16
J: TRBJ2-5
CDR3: CASSLGTDGTGETQYF

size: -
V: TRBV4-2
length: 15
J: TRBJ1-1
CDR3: CASSQTGTGGVEAFF

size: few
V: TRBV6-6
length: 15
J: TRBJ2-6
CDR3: CASTDRGPGANVLTF

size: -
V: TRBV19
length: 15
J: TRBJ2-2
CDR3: CARRPGTGGDGELFF

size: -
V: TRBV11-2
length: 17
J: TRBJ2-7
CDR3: CASSWTSGGISSYEQYF

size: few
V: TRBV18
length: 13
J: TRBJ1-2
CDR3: CASSADREHGYTF

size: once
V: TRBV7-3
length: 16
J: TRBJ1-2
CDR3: CASSPRGPKEHDGYTF

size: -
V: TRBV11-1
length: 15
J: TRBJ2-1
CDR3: CASSLDWADYNEQFF

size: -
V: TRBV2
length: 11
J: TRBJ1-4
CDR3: CASSMYEKLFF

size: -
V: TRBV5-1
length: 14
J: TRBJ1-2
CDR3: CASSLAGQNYGYTF

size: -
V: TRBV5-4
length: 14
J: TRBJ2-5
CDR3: CASSVAGRLETQYF

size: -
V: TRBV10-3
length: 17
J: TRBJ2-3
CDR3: CAINIWEGPTSTDTQYF

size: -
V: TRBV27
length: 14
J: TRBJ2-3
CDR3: CASSLRRNTDTQYF

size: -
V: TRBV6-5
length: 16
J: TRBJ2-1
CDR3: CASSYSLVGSYNEQFF

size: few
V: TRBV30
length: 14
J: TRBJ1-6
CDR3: CAWSVQGWNSPLHF

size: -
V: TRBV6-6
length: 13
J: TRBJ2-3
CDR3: CASMRPSTDTQYF

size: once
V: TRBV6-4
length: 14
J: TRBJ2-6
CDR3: CASSDTSGANVLTF

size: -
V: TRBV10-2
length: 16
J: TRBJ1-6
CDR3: CASSAHLTGTNSPLHF

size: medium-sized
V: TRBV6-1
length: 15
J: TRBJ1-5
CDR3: CASSEAKGNNQPQHF

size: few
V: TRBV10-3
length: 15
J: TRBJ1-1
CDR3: CAISESNLPNTEAFF

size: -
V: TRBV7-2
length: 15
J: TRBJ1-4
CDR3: CASSLGDRTNEKLFF

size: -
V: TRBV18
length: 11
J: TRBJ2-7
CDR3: CASSPVNEQYF

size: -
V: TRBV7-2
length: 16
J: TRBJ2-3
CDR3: CASSFNRGTGTDTQYF

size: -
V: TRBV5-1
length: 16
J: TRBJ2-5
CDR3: CASSKEGDSRGETQYF

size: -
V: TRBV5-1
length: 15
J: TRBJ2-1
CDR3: CASSPLQGGYNEQFF

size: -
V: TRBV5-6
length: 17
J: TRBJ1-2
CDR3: CASSWGTGGALRPGYTF

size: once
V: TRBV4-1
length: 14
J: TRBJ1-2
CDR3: CASSQDLLIYGYTF

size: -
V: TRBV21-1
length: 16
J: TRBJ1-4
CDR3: CASSKGGYPGEEKLFF

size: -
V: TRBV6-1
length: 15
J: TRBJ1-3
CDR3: CASISLDREGYTIYF

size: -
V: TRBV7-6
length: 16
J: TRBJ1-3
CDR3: CASSLGETRSGNTIYF

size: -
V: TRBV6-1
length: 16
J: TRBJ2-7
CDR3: CASSATQGVGAYEQYF

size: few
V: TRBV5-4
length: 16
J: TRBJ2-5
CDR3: CASSARLAGGLETQYF

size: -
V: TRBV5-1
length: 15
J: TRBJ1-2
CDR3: CASSTDRGQGSGYTF

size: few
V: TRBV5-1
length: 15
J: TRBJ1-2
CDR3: CASSLLQGANYGYTF

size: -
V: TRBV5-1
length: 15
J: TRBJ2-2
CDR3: CASSSSGGNTGELFF

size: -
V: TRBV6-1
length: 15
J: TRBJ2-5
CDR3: CASSVMRGSQETQYF

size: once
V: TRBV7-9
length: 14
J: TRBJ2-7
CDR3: CASRLDGNSYEQYF

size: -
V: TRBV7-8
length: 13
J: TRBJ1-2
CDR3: CASSLGQIYGYTF

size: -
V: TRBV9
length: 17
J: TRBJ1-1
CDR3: CASRSRGPYRGQTEAFF

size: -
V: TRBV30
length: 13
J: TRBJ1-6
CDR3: CAWSVQVDSPLHF

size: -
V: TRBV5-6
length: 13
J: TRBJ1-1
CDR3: CASSLPGDTEAFF

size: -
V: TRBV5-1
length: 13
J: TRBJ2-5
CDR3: CASSSSGIETQYF

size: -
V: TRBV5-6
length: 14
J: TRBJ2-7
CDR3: CASSLSGLTYEQYF

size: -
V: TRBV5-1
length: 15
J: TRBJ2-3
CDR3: CASRDQQGVADTQYF

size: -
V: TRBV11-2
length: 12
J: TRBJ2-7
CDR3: CASSLLGYEQYF

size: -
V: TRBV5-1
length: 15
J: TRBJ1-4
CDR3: CASSLVGTDGEKLFF

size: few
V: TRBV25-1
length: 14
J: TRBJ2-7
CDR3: CASKGWDSSYEQYF

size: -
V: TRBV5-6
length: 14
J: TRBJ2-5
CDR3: CASSLSGVQETQYF

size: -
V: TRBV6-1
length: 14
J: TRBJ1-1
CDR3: CASSERLTNTEAFF

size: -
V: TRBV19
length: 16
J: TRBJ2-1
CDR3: CASSNPGTLTLNEQFF